Listed below are T cell receptor beta chains from one sample, sequenced in a study of CXCR3-negative and CXCR3-positive naive CD8 T cells. TCRdb re-called the 5' RACE reads and shows each CDR3 protein once, DNA omitted. This repertoire comprises under 75,000 distinct CDR3 sequences; its ten largest clones make up more than 3.5%. Sequenced material: naive CXCR3- CD8+ T cells from blood. These receptors were obtained from a human donor in good health. Some clones in this sample may be carry-over from other donors' samples. Both conserved end residues are part of each CDR3. Clone size is stated in some rows and not others, as once, few, many or a class when expanded.

v_gene	abundance	j_gene	CDR3aa
TRBV29-1	NA	TRBJ2-1	CSVETWSGEQFF
TRBV5-1	NA	TRBJ2-7	CASSLAGQTLEEQYF
TRBV7-3	NA	TRBJ2-7	CASSLEGRTATYEQYF
TRBV20-1	NA	TRBJ1-1	CSASGGRDTEAFF
TRBV29-1	NA	TRBJ1-2	CSVEGQDDGYTF
TRBV14	NA	TRBJ2-2	CASSPRDSNTGELFF
TRBV4-1	NA	TRBJ2-1	CASCLKLVGILPAHEQFF
TRBV29-1	NA	TRBJ1-2	CSVRTNYGYTF
TRBV11-3	NA	TRBJ2-1	CASSTRGAGESYNEQFF
TRBV7-3	NA	TRBJ2-3	CASSPQGGSTDTQYF
TRBV28	NA	TRBJ2-7	CASSSGTPKPYEQYF
TRBV29-1	NA	TRBJ2-3	CSVPGLTDTQYF
TRBV7-9	NA	TRBJ1-4	CASSPGVGGVNEKLFF
TRBV28	NA	TRBJ2-4	CASSLTSPGQGGKNIQYF
TRBV12-3/TRBV12-4	NA	TRBJ1-5	CASSLESRPQHF
TRBV25-1	NA	TRBJ1-2	CASRGYSGGYTF
TRBV7-2	NA	TRBJ1-3	CASSDPTSSGNTIYF
TRBV7-9	NA	TRBJ1-4	CASSLAHRVANEKLFF
TRBV29-1	NA	TRBJ1-5	CSVEFGAEGSNQPQHF
TRBV20-1	NA	TRBJ1-3	CSARDRDGSSGNTIYF
TRBV11-3	NA	TRBJ1-1	CASSLGEMNTEAFF
TRBV5-1	NA	TRBJ2-1	CASSFSGREQFF
TRBV6-5	NA	TRBJ1-2	CASSYFGTGDHGYTF
TRBV30	NA	TRBJ2-5	CAWSVAGGLLETQYF
TRBV28	NA	TRBJ2-7	CASSFSGVGNSEQYF
TRBV12-3/TRBV12-4	NA	TRBJ2-5	CASRSDETQYF
TRBV14	NA	TRBJ1-2	CASSQGTGVFGYTF
TRBV27	NA	TRBJ2-7	CAGSRTGSEQYF
TRBV11-3	NA	TRBJ2-1	CASSPRAYNEQFF
TRBV28	NA	TRBJ2-7	CASSYDRHSYEQYF
TRBV27	NA	TRBJ1-2	CASSYSSPGGYGYTF
TRBV7-6	NA	TRBJ2-5	CASSPNPFPQETQYF
TRBV5-1	NA	TRBJ2-1	CASSPVFNNEQFF
TRBV4-1	medium-sized	TRBJ2-7	CASSQVSTYEQYF
TRBV6-5	NA	TRBJ1-5	CASTPDSNQPQHF
TRBV6-6	NA	TRBJ2-1	CASSYSEAGNEQFF
TRBV20-1	NA	TRBJ2-7	CSARSLDDGEQYF
TRBV20-1	NA	TRBJ1-2	CSARAPGTGIAGYTF
TRBV29-1	NA	TRBJ2-1	CSVGVDSYNEQFF
TRBV6-6	NA	TRBJ2-1	CASSFPPSGGPFF
TRBV6-2/TRBV6-3	NA	TRBJ2-2	CASSSSGETGELFF
TRBV12-3/TRBV12-4	NA	TRBJ2-7	CASSPADPTSGGREQYF
TRBV28	NA	TRBJ1-2	CASSPGHQILGYTF